The rows below give T cell receptor beta chains drawn from one sample of a study of blood T cell repertoires in COVID-19. Sequencing was performed with immunoSEQ multiplex PCR; in TCRdb, only in-frame clones are kept and a portion is missing. The repertoire consists of 300,000 to 350,000 clones, with roughly 87% occurring once and the leading ten covering less than 2.5%. Sequencing was performed on peripheral blood. These receptors all come from a man aged 18-30 years with active or convalescent COVID-19. CDR3s include the opening cysteine and the closing phenylalanine or tryptophan. D genes are given only for firm matches. Size is omitted from some rows. Given values are once, few, many or a class for expanded clones.

D gene: .
clone size: .
V gene: TRBV7-8
J gene: TRBJ2-1
CDR3 DNA: TGTGCCAGCAATCGGGCAGGGCCCTACAATGAGCAGTTCTTC
CDR3 protein: CASNRAGPYNEQFF

D gene: .
clone size: .
V gene: TRBV4-1
J gene: TRBJ1-2
CDR3 DNA: TGCGCCAGCAGCAACCGCGACAGCTTTGCTAACTATGGCTACACCTTC
CDR3 protein: CASSNRDSFANYGYTF

D gene: .
clone size: .
V gene: TRBV6-2/TRBV6-3
J gene: TRBJ1-2
CDR3 DNA: TGTGCCAGCAGTTACTCGATGGCAGCGTATGGCTACACCTTC
CDR3 protein: CASSYSMAAYGYTF

D gene: .
clone size: .
V gene: TRBV5-1
J gene: TRBJ2-2
CDR3 DNA: TGCGCCAGCAGGCCGACAGGGAACACCGGGGAGCTGTTTTTT
CDR3 protein: CASRPTGNTGELFF

D gene: .
clone size: .
V gene: TRBV19
J gene: TRBJ1-3
CDR3 DNA: TGTGCCAGTAGCCCAGCGCGCATACGTAAATCTGGAAACACCATATATTTT
CDR3 protein: CASSPARIRKSGNTIYF

D gene: .
clone size: .
V gene: TRBV27
J gene: TRBJ2-3
CDR3 DNA: TGTGCCAGCGCCCGGAGCACAGATACGCAGTATTTT
CDR3 protein: CASARSTDTQYF

D gene: TRBD1
clone size: .
V gene: TRBV6-5
J gene: TRBJ2-1
CDR3 DNA: TGTGCCAGCAGGCTTGACAGGGGGTCTTACAATGAGCAGTTCTTC
CDR3 protein: CASRLDRGSYNEQFF

D gene: TRBD1
clone size: .
V gene: TRBV18
J gene: TRBJ1-4
CDR3 DNA: TGTGCCAGCTCACCGCTTATGGGACAGGCTGGAAATGAAAAACTGTTTTTT
CDR3 protein: CASSPLMGQAGNEKLFF

D gene: .
clone size: once
V gene: TRBV5-8
J gene: TRBJ2-2
CDR3 DNA: TGTGCCAGCAGCTTGGGCCCCGGCGGGGAGCTGTTTTTT
CDR3 protein: CASSLGPGGELFF

D gene: .
clone size: once
V gene: TRBV9
J gene: TRBJ2-7
CDR3 DNA: TGTGCCAGCAGCCCTCGGACACCCTCCTACGAGCAGTACTTC
CDR3 protein: CASSPRTPSYEQYF

D gene: .
clone size: .
V gene: TRBV6-2/TRBV6-3
J gene: TRBJ2-5
CDR3 DNA: TGTGCCAGCAGTCCAGGGGTGCGGGAAGAGACCCAGTACTTC
CDR3 protein: CASSPGVREETQYF

D gene: TRBD2
clone size: .
V gene: TRBV2
J gene: TRBJ2-1
CDR3 DNA: TGTGCCAGCAGTGGTAGGTCAGCGGGGCTTTACAATGAGCAGTTCTTC
CDR3 protein: CASSGRSAGLYNEQFF

D gene: TRBD2
clone size: .
V gene: TRBV14
J gene: TRBJ2-5
CDR3 DNA: TGTGCCAGCAGCCAAGGTTGGCTAGCGGGAGGGAAAGAGACCCAGTACTTC
CDR3 protein: CASSQGWLAGGKETQYF

D gene: .
clone size: .
V gene: TRBV3-1/TRBV3-2
J gene: TRBJ2-2
CDR3 DNA: TGTGCCAGCAGCCTAGCTCAGCGGGACACCGGGGAGCTGTTTTTT
CDR3 protein: CASSLAQRDTGELFF

D gene: TRBD1
clone size: many
V gene: TRBV6-1
J gene: TRBJ2-7
CDR3 DNA: TGTGCCAGCAGTGAATCGACCGGGACAGGGTCCGAGCAGTACTTC
CDR3 protein: CASSESTGTGSEQYF

D gene: .
clone size: .
V gene: TRBV29-1
J gene: TRBJ2-1
CDR3 DNA: TGCAGCGTTGAACAGGGGTGGAATGAGCAGTTCTTC
CDR3 protein: CSVEQGWNEQFF

D gene: .
clone size: .
V gene: TRBV4-1
J gene: TRBJ2-7
CDR3 DNA: TGCGCCAGCAGCCAAGGTAGCCAGGGATATGGCTACGAGCAGTACTTC
CDR3 protein: CASSQGSQGYGYEQYF

D gene: .
clone size: .
V gene: TRBV5-4
J gene: TRBJ1-2
CDR3 DNA: TGTGCCAGCAGCTTAACTGGATGGGTCACAGCCAATGGCTACACCTTC
CDR3 protein: CASSLTGWVTANGYTF

D gene: TRBD1
clone size: .
V gene: TRBV27
J gene: TRBJ1-2
CDR3 DNA: TGTGCCAGCAGACCACTGGGTCAGGGGGCATATGGCTACACCTTC
CDR3 protein: CASRPLGQGAYGYTF

D gene: .
clone size: .
V gene: TRBV5-1
J gene: TRBJ1-2
CDR3 DNA: TGCGCCAGCAGCCTCGGCGGGACTGGCTATGGCTACACCTTC
CDR3 protein: CASSLGGTGYGYTF

D gene: .
clone size: .
V gene: TRBV9
J gene: TRBJ2-1
CDR3 DNA: TGTGCCAGCAGCGTAGTGGTGGTGGGGGGTGAGCAGTTCTTC
CDR3 protein: CASSVVVVGGEQFF

D gene: TRBD1
clone size: few
V gene: TRBV3-1/TRBV3-2
J gene: TRBJ1-5
CDR3 DNA: TGTGCCAGCAGCCGAGGGGGCTTACAGCCCCAGCATTTT
CDR3 protein: CASSRGGLQPQHF

D gene: .
clone size: medium-sized
V gene: TRBV27
J gene: TRBJ2-1
CDR3 DNA: TGTGCCAGCAGTTTACGCGAGACCCCAGGAGGTGATGAGCAGTTCTTC
CDR3 protein: CASSLRETPGGDEQFF

D gene: .
clone size: .
V gene: TRBV4-1
J gene: TRBJ1-2
CDR3 DNA: TGCGCCAGCTCAGATCAAAGAAACTATGGCTACACCTTC
CDR3 protein: CASSDQRNYGYTF

D gene: TRBD2
clone size: .
V gene: TRBV9
J gene: TRBJ2-1
CDR3 DNA: TGTGCCAGCAGCGGTAGCGGGAATAGGTACAATGAGCAGTTCTTC
CDR3 protein: CASSGSGNRYNEQFF

D gene: TRBD1
clone size: .
V gene: TRBV18
J gene: TRBJ1-2
CDR3 DNA: TGTGCCAGCTCGCCGGGACAGGGCAACTATGGCTACACCTTC
CDR3 protein: CASSPGQGNYGYTF

D gene: TRBD1
clone size: .
V gene: TRBV9
J gene: TRBJ2-1
CDR3 DNA: TGTGCCAGCAGCGGACAGGGGGCGCAGGGAACGGGTGAGCAGTTCTTC
CDR3 protein: CASSGQGAQGTGEQFF

D gene: .
clone size: .
V gene: TRBV27
J gene: TRBJ1-6
CDR3 DNA: TGTGCCAGCAGCGCCGGCTCCTATAATTCACCCCTCCACTTT
CDR3 protein: CASSAGSYNSPLHF

D gene: .
clone size: .
V gene: TRBV19
J gene: TRBJ1-2
CDR3 DNA: TGTGCCAGTAGGCCTACAGGCAGCCCTAACTATGGCTACACCTTC
CDR3 protein: CASRPTGSPNYGYTF

D gene: .
clone size: .
V gene: TRBV19
J gene: TRBJ2-3
CDR3 DNA: TGTGCCAGTAGACTTGGCGGGGGCGCAGAGTGGGATACGCAGTATTTT
CDR3 protein: CASRLGGGAEWDTQYF

D gene: TRBD1
clone size: .
V gene: TRBV9
J gene: TRBJ1-2
CDR3 DNA: TGTGCCAGCAGCGCACGGGGACAGGGGAACTATGGCTACACCTTC
CDR3 protein: CASSARGQGNYGYTF

D gene: TRBD1
clone size: .
V gene: TRBV28
J gene: TRBJ1-5
CDR3 DNA: TGTGCCAGCAGTCCTCGACAGGGGAATCAGCCCCAGCATTTT
CDR3 protein: CASSPRQGNQPQHF

D gene: TRBD1
clone size: .
V gene: TRBV10-2
J gene: TRBJ1-5
CDR3 DNA: TGCGCCTGCCTACGGACAGGGGAGAATCAGCCCCAGCATTTT
CDR3 protein: CACLRTGENQPQHF

D gene: .
clone size: .
V gene: TRBV2
J gene: TRBJ2-1
CDR3 DNA: TGTGCCAGCAGTGCAGACAGCAATGAGCAGTTCTTC
CDR3 protein: CASSADSNEQFF

D gene: .
clone size: .
V gene: TRBV7-3
J gene: TRBJ2-2
CDR3 DNA: TGTGCCAGCAGCCCCCAAGGGGTACAGAACACCGGGGAGCTGTTTTTT
CDR3 protein: CASSPQGVQNTGELFF

D gene: .
clone size: .
V gene: TRBV5-8
J gene: TRBJ1-1
CDR3 DNA: TGTGCCAGGGAAAGACAGAACCGTTTGTGGACTGAAGCTTTCTTT
CDR3 protein: CARERQNRLWTEAFF

D gene: .
clone size: .
V gene: TRBV5-1
J gene: TRBJ2-3
CDR3 DNA: TGCGCCAGCAGCTTGGTTGGTGCGGTAGGAGATACGCAGTATTTT
CDR3 protein: CASSLVGAVGDTQYF

D gene: .
clone size: .
V gene: TRBV7-9
J gene: TRBJ1-5
CDR3 DNA: TGTGCCAGCAGCTTAGAGGCAGGGGTAAGCAATCAGCCCCAGCATTTT
CDR3 protein: CASSLEAGVSNQPQHF

D gene: TRBD2
clone size: .
V gene: TRBV7-8
J gene: TRBJ2-5
CDR3 DNA: TGTGCCAGCAGCCAATTAGCGGGGGAAGCGTCGGAGACCCAGTACTTC
CDR3 protein: CASSQLAGEASETQYF

D gene: .
clone size: .
V gene: TRBV15
J gene: TRBJ2-5
CDR3 DNA: TGTGCCACCAGCAGAGATCGTGGGCGGTTCTCGGCGGACTTTTACCAAGAGACCCAGTACTTC
CDR3 protein: CATSRDRGRFSADFYQETQYF